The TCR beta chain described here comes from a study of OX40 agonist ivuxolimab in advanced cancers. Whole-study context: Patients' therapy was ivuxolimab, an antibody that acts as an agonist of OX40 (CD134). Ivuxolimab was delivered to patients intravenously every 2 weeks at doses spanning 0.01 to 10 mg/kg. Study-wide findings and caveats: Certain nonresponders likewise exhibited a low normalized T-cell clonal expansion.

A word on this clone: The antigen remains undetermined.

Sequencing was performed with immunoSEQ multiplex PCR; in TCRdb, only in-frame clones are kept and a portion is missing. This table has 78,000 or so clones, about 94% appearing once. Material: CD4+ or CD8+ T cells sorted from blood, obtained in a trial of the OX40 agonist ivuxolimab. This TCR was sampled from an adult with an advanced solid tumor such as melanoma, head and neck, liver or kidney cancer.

CDR3 residues: CASSSNSGANVLTF. Written as DNA, the CDR3 is TGTGCCAGCAGTTCCAACTCTGGGGCCAACGTCCTGACTTTC. The chain uses TRBV27 and TRBJ2-6; D is unclear. The V gene's germline CDR1 is MNHEY and CDR2 SMNVEV (reference sequence). The CDR3 extends over 14 amino acids. V dropped 4 bases and J dropped 0 bases, with 4 bases sitting between them. The full variable domain, rest sourced from reference TRBV27 and TRBJ2-6, is EAQVTQNPRYLITVTGKKLTVTCSQNMNHEYMSWYRQDPGLGLRQIYYSMNVEVTDKGDVPEGYKVSRKEKRNFPLILESPSPNQTSLYFCASSSNSGANVLTFGAGSRLTVL.